This TCR beta chain was recovered during a study of blood T cell repertoires in COVID-19. CDR3 length equals 16 residues. CDR1 LGHNT and CDR2 FRNRAP come from the germline V gene. J lost 1 base, V lost 1 base, and 6 bases had no gene match. Some clones are missing from TCRdb's copy, which holds only in-frame ones; the method was immunoSEQ multiplex PCR. The sample lists 130,000 to 150,000 clones, 70% to 90% occurring once. The genes are TRBV12-5 and TRBJ2-5, with 7 bases lining up with TRBD2. The origin of this receptor is a woman aged 55-75 years with COVID-19, enrolled during active disease. Specimen: peripheral blood. Here the CDR3 reads CASGLALAGVQETQYF. CDR3 in DNA: TGTGCTAGTGGTTTGGCCCTCGCGGGGGTCCAAGAGACCCAGTACTTC. Combining the CDR3 with reference TRBV12-5 and TRBJ2-5 gives the whole variable domain DARVTQTPRHKVTEMGQEVTMRCQPILGHNTVFWYRQTMMQGLELLAYFRNRAPLDDSGMPKDRFSAEMPDATLATLKIQPSEPRDSAVYFCASGLALAGVQETQYFGPGTRLLVL.